A selection of T cell receptor beta chains follows, all from one sample in a study of blood T cell repertoires in COVID-19. The method was immunoSEQ multiplex PCR; TCRdb's version includes in-frame clones alone and lacks a portion of them. The table has around 260,000 clones, approximately 91% seen once; the top ten hold just under 0.95%. Sequenced: peripheral blood. These receptors came from a woman in her thirties or forties who had recovered from COVID-19. Both conserved end residues are part of each CDR3. D genes are given only for firm matches. Size values are once, few and many counts, or a class for expanded clones, and some rows have none.

j_call clone_size v_call d_call cdr3_aa cdr3_nt
TRBJ2-1 - TRBV19 TRBD2 CASSIVGLAGSSYNEQFF TGTGCCAGTAGTATTGTGGGACTAGCGGGTAGCTCCTACAATGAGCAGTTCTTC
TRBJ1-5 - TRBV10-2 TRBD1 CASSGRDRGNQPQHF TGCGCCAGCAGTGGCCGGGACAGGGGCAATCAGCCCCAGCATTTT
TRBJ1-5 few TRBV25-1 - CASSGPERNSNQPQHF TGTGCCAGCAGTGGCCCGGAGCGGAATAGCAATCAGCCCCAGCATTTT
TRBJ1-4 - TRBV30 TRBD1 CAWSPGTGVEKLFF TGTGCCTGGAGTCCCGGGACAGGGGTAGAAAAACTGTTTTTT
TRBJ1-1 - TRBV18 - CASSQVVRGFTEAFF TGTGCCAGCTCACAGGTCGTAAGGGGCTTTACTGAAGCTTTCTTT
TRBJ2-1 - TRBV27 - CASRGGGLSSYNEQFF TGTGCCAGCAGGGGTGGGGGCCTGAGCTCCTACAATGAGCAGTTCTTC
TRBJ2-5 - TRBV7-6 - CASSLGSGGETQYF TGTGCCAGCAGCTTAGGTTCAGGGGGGGAGACCCAGTACTTC
TRBJ2-3 - TRBV18 - CASSPPDQAQYF TGTGCCAGCTCACCACCCGATCAGGCGCAGTATTTT
TRBJ1-2 - TRBV2 - CASSDHWSAGYTF TGTGCCAGCAGTGATCATTGGAGTGCTGGCTACACCTTC
TRBJ2-3 - TRBV24-1 TRBD1 CATSDHRGRGGTDTQYF TGTGCCACCAGTGACCACAGGGGGCGTGGGGGCACAGATACGCAGTATTTT
TRBJ1-4 - TRBV30 TRBD1 CAWATGVTNEKLFF TGTGCCTGGGCCACAGGGGTAACTAATGAAAAACTGTTTTTT
TRBJ2-3 once TRBV2 - CASSRTDTQYF TGTGCCAGCAGTCGTACAGATACGCAGTATTTT
TRBJ1-1 - TRBV14 - CASSRQNTEAFF TGTGCCAGCAGCCGGCAGAACACTGAAGCTTTCTTT
TRBJ1-2 once TRBV29-1 - CSATKTGSGYTF TGCAGCGCCACGAAGACAGGTAGTGGCTACACCTTC
TRBJ2-7 - TRBV28 - CASSSRMYEQYF TGTGCCAGCAGTTCGCGGATGTACGAGCAGTACTTC
TRBJ2-3 - TRBV10-3 - CAVKAGFLTDTQYF TGTGCCGTCAAAGCGGGCTTCCTCACAGATACGCAGTATTTT
TRBJ1-3 - TRBV12-3/TRBV12-4 - CASSRVSGNTIYF TGTGCCAGCAGCAGGGTTTCTGGAAACACCATATATTTT
TRBJ2-2 - TRBV6-5 TRBD1 CASSSGQGNTGELFF TGTGCCAGCAGCTCGGGACAGGGGAACACCGGGGAGCTGTTTTTT
TRBJ2-3 once TRBV29-1 TRBD2 CSVRGLAGLTDTQYF TGCAGCGTCCGTGGACTAGCGGGGCTCACAGATACGCAGTATTTT
TRBJ2-3 - TRBV2 - CASRQISTDTQYF TGTGCCAGCCGACAGATTAGCACAGATACGCAGTATTTT
TRBJ2-7 - TRBV9 TRBD2 CASSVSPGTSAYEQYF TGTGCCAGCAGCGTATCCCCCGGGACTAGCGCCTACGAGCAGTACTTC
TRBJ1-4 - TRBV28 - CASSFRRPDEKLFF TGTGCCAGCAGTTTCAGGCGCCCTGATGAAAAACTGTTTTTT
TRBJ1-4 - TRBV6-1 - CASSEEGVGEKLFF TGTGCCAGCAGTGAAGAGGGAGTTGGCGAAAAACTGTTTTTT
TRBJ2-3 - TRBV28 TRBD2 CASRGGTSRDTQYF TGTGCCAGCAGGGGCGGGACTAGTCGAGATACGCAGTATTTT
TRBJ2-5 - TRBV19 TRBD2 CASSTPGTRETQYF TGTGCCAGTAGTACCCCCGGGACTAGGGAGACCCAGTACTTC
TRBJ2-3 - TRBV10-3 TRBD2 CAIMTSATDTQYF TGTGCCATTATGACTAGCGCCACAGATACGCAGTATTTT
TRBJ2-5 - TRBV18 - CASSPGRETQYF TGTGCCAGCTCACCAGGGAGAGAGACCCAGTACTTC
TRBJ1-2 - TRBV3-1/TRBV3-2 - CASSPTGAGVGYGYTF TGTGCCAGCAGCCCGACAGGCGCGGGGGTGGGATATGGCTACACCTTC
TRBJ2-7 - TRBV7-9 TRBD1 CASSHSGTGTYEQYF TGTGCCAGCAGCCACTCCGGGACAGGTACCTACGAGCAGTACTTC
TRBJ2-5 - TRBV11-2 - CASSLPWTPQETQYF TGTGCCAGCAGCTTGCCCTGGACACCCCAAGAGACCCAGTACTTC
TRBJ1-1 - TRBV6-5 - CASSYYFDTRNTEAFF TGTGCCAGCAGTTACTATTTCGACACTAGGAACACTGAAGCTTTCTTT
TRBJ2-2 - TRBV2 - CASKAQDTGELFF TGTGCCAGCAAAGCCCAGGACACCGGGGAGCTGTTTTTT
TRBJ2-7 - TRBV18 - CASSPPNGGYSYEQYF TGTGCCAGCTCACCACCGAATGGGGGGTACTCCTACGAGCAGTACTTC
TRBJ1-5 - TRBV7-8 - CASSLGSGRGMMPNQPQHF TGTGCCAGCAGCTTAGGTTCGGGGCGGGGGATGATGCCTAATCAGCCCCAGCATTTT
TRBJ2-1 - TRBV5-4 - CASSLVGTGEQFF TGTGCCAGCAGCTTGGTGGGGACTGGTGAGCAGTTCTTC
TRBJ2-1 - TRBV28 - CASFGTLETYNEQFF TGTGCCAGTTTCGGGACACTTGAAACCTACAATGAGCAGTTCTTC
TRBJ2-5 few TRBV6-2/TRBV6-3 - CASSYSVRGLQETQYF TGTGCCAGCAGTTACTCGGTGCGCGGACTCCAAGAGACCCAGTACTTC
TRBJ1-1 - TRBV7-9 - CASSYKGSNTEAFF TGTGCCAGCAGCTATAAAGGGAGCAACACTGAAGCTTTCTTT
TRBJ2-5 - TRBV3-1/TRBV3-2 TRBD2 CASSQDPAGGETQYF TGTGCCAGCAGCCAAGATCCTGCGGGGGGGGAGACCCAGTACTTC
TRBJ1-2 few TRBV28 - CASSSPSDSYGYTF TGTGCCAGCAGTTCACCTTCAGACAGCTATGGCTACACCTTC